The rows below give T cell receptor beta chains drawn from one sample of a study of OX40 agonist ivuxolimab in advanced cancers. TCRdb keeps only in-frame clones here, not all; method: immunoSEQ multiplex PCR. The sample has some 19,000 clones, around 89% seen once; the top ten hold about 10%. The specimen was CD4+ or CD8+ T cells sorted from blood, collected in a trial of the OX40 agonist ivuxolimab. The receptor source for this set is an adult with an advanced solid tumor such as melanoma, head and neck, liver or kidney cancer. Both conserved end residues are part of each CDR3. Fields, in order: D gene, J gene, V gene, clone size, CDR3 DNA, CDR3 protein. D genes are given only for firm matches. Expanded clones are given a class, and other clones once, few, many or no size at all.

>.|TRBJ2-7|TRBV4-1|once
TGCGCCAGCAGCCATCTTGTCGGCGAGCAGTACTTC
CASSHLVGEQYF
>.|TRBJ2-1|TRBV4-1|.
TGCGCCAGCAGCCAAGATCGGGGAGGACAGCCCTACAATGAGCAGTTCTTC
CASSQDRGGQPYNEQFF
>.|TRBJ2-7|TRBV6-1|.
TGTGCCAGCAGTGAAGGGGTTGCGTACGAGCAGTACTTC
CASSEGVAYEQYF
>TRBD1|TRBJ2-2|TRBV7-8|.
TGTGCCAGCAGCACCGGGACAGCGAACACCGGGGAGCTGTTTTTT
CASSTGTANTGELFF
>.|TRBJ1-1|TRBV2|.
TGTGCCAGCAGAACACAGGTTGAAGCTTTCTTT
CASRTQVEAFF
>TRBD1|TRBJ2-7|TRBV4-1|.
TGCGCCAGCAGCCCCAAAGTTCAGGGGGCCCCCTCCTACGAGCAGTACTTC
CASSPKVQGAPSYEQYF
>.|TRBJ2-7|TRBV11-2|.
TGTGCCAGCAGCTTAGATAGGGGGGATGGCTACGAGCAGTACTTC
CASSLDRGDGYEQYF
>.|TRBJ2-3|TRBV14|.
TGTGCCAGCAGCCAAGAAAACGGAGATACGCAGTATTTT
CASSQENGDTQYF
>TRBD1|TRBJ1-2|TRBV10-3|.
TGTGCCATCAGTGACTCAGAAGACAGGGATGGCTACACCTTC
CAISDSEDRDGYTF
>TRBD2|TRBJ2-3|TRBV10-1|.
TGCGCCAGCAGTGAGTCGGAGAGACTAGCGAGTTTGGATACGCAGTATTTT
CASSESERLASLDTQYF
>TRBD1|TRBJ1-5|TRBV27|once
TGTGCCAGCAGTGCCGCGACAGGGGGCCGGCAGCCCCAGCATTTT
CASSAATGGRQPQHF
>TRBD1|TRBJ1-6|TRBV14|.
TGTGCCAGCAGACGGACAGGGGAGGGTGTGGGTTCACCCCTCCACTTT
CASRRTGEGVGSPLHF
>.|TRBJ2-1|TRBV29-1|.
TGCAGCGTAGAAACTTGGAATGAGCAGTTCTTC
CSVETWNEQFF
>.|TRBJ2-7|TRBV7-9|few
TGTGCCAGCAGTTCCCACCAGTCCTACGAGCAGTACTTC
CASSSHQSYEQYF